The rows below give T cell receptor beta chains drawn from one sample of a study of regulatory T cells in long-lasting Graves disease. TCRdb re-derived calls from the multiplex PCR reads in MiXCR, one entry per CDR3 protein. The sample records hundreds of thousands of distinct CDR3 sequences, around 17% being singletons. A further study also used this sample, focusing on T cells in Graves' hyperthyroidism and ophthalmopathy.

The sample in question was peripheral blood mononuclear cells (PBMCs), obtained at new diagnosis, from a patient treated with antithyroid drugs. These receptors all come from a young woman with Graves disease. The CDR3 runs from the conserved cysteine through the conserved F or W. D genes are given only for firm matches. For some rows the clone size is stated as once, few or many, or as a class when expanded; others skip it.

V gene	D gene	clone size	J gene	CDR3 protein	CDR3 DNA
TRBV5-1	TRBD2	NA	TRBJ2-1	CASSLGLAGGPFNEQFF	TGCGCCAGCAGCTTAGGGCTAGCGGGAGGGCCCTTCAATGAGCAGTTCTTC
TRBV5-1	TRBD2	NA	TRBJ2-3	CASSFGLATDTQYF	TGCGCCAGCAGCTTCGGACTAGCGACAGATACGCAGTATTTT
TRBV7-9	NA	many	TRBJ1-2	CASSLTGQTANYGYTF	TGTGCCAGCAGCTTAACCGGCCAGACAGCTAACTATGGCTACACCTTC
TRBV6-1	TRBD2	many	TRBJ2-7	CASSTGGLQSYEQYF	TGTGCCAGCTCAACTGGGGGACTACAGTCCTACGAGCAGTACTTC
TRBV20-1	TRBD1	NA	TRBJ2-7	CSARDPGQGVPYEQYF	TGCAGTGCTAGAGACCCAGGACAGGGGGTTCCTTACGAGCAGTACTTC
TRBV12-3/TRBV12-4	NA	many	TRBJ1-2	CASSLTGLRGYTF	TGTGCCAGCAGTCTTACAGGGCTAAGGGGCTACACCTTC
TRBV6-1	NA	many	TRBJ1-1	CASSEGPANTEAFF	TGTGCCAGCAGTGAAGGGCCGGCGAACACTGAAGCTTTCTTT
TRBV5-1	TRBD2	many	TRBJ2-1	CASSPVGTSGRNEQFF	TGCGCCAGCAGCCCTGTAGGGACTAGCGGACGCAATGAGCAGTTCTTC
TRBV3-1	NA	NA	TRBJ1-2	CASSQVLTGLDYGYTF	TGTGCCAGCAGCCAAGTTCTTACAGGTTTGGACTATGGCTACACCTTC
TRBV5-4	NA	few	TRBJ1-4	CASSREGGRNEKLFF	TGTGCCAGCAGCCGTGAAGGAGGCAGAAATGAAAAACTGTTTTTT
TRBV6-1	TRBD1	many	TRBJ2-7	CATRRDRVSYEQYF	TGTGCCACCCGCCGGGACAGGGTCTCCTACGAGCAGTACTTC
TRBV24-1	NA	many	TRBJ1-1	CATSDPPDLSGAFF	TGTGCCACCAGTGACCCGCCCGACCTTAGTGGCGCTTTCTTT
TRBV29-1	NA	many	TRBJ2-3	CSVEGTADTQYF	TGCAGCGTTGAGGGGACCGCAGATACGCAGTATTTT
TRBV18	NA	NA	TRBJ1-4	CASSPQGKNEKLFF	TGTGCCAGCTCACCACAGGGCAAGAATGAAAAACTGTTTTTT
TRBV28	TRBD2	many	TRBJ2-7	CASEAGAYEQYF	TGTGCCAGCGAAGCGGGGGCCTACGAGCAGTACTTC
TRBV20-1	NA	NA	TRBJ2-2	CSARPATRGTGELFF	TGCAGTGCTAGGCCAGCGACGAGGGGCACCGGGGAGCTGTTTTTT
TRBV28	TRBD2	many	TRBJ2-7	CAQWNLGVRLAGACSYEQYF	TGTGCGCAGTGGAATCTCGGGGTGAGACTAGCGGGAGCTTGCTCCTACGAGCAGTACTTC
TRBV19	NA	NA	TRBJ2-1	CASSMGRRDSNEQFF	TGTGCCAGTAGTATGGGGCGCCGAGACTCAAATGAGCAGTTCTTC
TRBV5-5	NA	many	TRBJ2-1	CASRLSSVASEQFF	TGTGCCAGCAGGTTATCTAGCGTGGCTAGTGAGCAGTTCTTC
TRBV10-1	TRBD2	few	TRBJ2-1	CASSESSTGGNEQFF	TGCGCCAGCAGTGAGTCCAGTACGGGGGGGAATGAGCAGTTCTTC
TRBV28	TRBD2	many	TRBJ2-1	CASSKSGTSQFF	TGTGCCAGCAGCAAATCCGGGACTAGTCAGTTCTTC
TRBV19	NA	NA	TRBJ2-5	CASSIAPGETQYF	TGTGCCAGTAGTATTGCACCCGGGGAGACCCAGTACTTC
TRBV2	NA	many	TRBJ1-2	CASKLPDGNYGYTF	TGTGCCAGCAAGTTACCGGACGGAAACTATGGCTACACCTTC
TRBV19	NA	few	TRBJ2-3	CASRQSRSTDTQYF	TGTGCCAGTCGGCAATCTAGAAGCACAGATACGCAGTATTTT